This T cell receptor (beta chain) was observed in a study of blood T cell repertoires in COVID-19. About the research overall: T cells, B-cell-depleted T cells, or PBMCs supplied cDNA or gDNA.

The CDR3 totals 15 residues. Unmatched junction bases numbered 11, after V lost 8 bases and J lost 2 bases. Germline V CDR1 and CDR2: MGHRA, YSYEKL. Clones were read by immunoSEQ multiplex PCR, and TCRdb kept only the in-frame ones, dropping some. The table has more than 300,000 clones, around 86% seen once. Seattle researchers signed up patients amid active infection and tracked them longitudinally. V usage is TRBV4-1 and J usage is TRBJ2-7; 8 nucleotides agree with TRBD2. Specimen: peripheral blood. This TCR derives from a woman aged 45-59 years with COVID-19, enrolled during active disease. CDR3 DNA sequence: TGCGCCAGCGGCGAGGGCAGCGGGAGTACCTACGAGCAGTACTTC. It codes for CASGEGSGSTYEQYF.